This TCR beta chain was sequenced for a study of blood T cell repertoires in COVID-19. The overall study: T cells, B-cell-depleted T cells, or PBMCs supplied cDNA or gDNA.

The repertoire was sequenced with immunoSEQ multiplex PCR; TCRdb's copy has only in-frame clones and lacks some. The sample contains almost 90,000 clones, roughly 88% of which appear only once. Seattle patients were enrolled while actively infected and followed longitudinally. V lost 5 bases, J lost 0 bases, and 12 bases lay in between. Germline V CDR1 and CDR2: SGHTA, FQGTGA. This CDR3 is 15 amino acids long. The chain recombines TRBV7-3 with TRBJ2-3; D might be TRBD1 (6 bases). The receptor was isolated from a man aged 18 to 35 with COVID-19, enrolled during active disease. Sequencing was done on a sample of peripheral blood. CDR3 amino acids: CASSGQKDSTDTQYF. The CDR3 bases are TGTGCCAGCAGCGGACAGAAAGATAGCACAGATACGCAGTATTTT. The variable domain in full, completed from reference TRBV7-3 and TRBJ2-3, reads GAGVSQTPSNKVTEKGKYVELRCDPISGHTALYWYRQSLGQGPEFLIYFQGTGAADDSGLPNDRFFAVRPEGSVSTLKIQRTERGDSAVYLCASSGQKDSTDTQYFGPGTRLTVL.